These T cell receptor beta chains were read from a single sample in a study of cytomegalovirus exposure and HLA in healthy donors. Repertoires were generated with immunoSEQ multiplex PCR, while TCRdb's copy carries only in-frame clones and drops some. The sample consists of roughly 67,000 clones, more than 80% of them appearing once. The sequencing sample was made of PBMCs. Receptors were obtained from a young woman in good health and CMV-seronegative. The CDR3 runs from the conserved cysteine through the conserved F or W. D genes are given only for firm matches. Some rows have no size entry. The others give once, few or many, or a class for an expanded clone.

TRBV5-5	-	TRBJ2-1	once	CASSLEGQHYSYNEQFF	TGTGCCAGCAGCTTGGAGGGGCAACATTATAGTTACAATGAGCAGTTCTTC
TRBV10-1	-	TRBJ1-1	-	CASSESWGTGTEAFF	TGCGCCAGCAGTGAGTCATGGGGGACTGGCACTGAAGCTTTCTTT
TRBV5-1	-	TRBJ2-7	-	CASSLARGAEQYF	TGCGCCAGCAGCTTGGCCAGAGGTGCCGAGCAGTACTTC
TRBV28	TRBD2	TRBJ2-7	-	CASSYGTSGGVYEQYF	TGTGCCAGCAGCTACGGGACTAGCGGGGGGGTCTACGAGCAGTACTTC
TRBV6-6	TRBD1	TRBJ1-2	-	CASRGPVTGTGGYTF	TGTGCCAGCAGGGGTCCCGTTACCGGGACAGGCGGCTACACCTTC
TRBV7-6	-	TRBJ1-2	-	CANAGDLNYGYTF	TGTGCCAACGCAGGGGACCTTAACTATGGCTACACCTTC
TRBV9	TRBD1	TRBJ2-1	-	CASSPRGHVTAKNEQFF	TGTGCCAGCAGTCCAAGGGGGCACGTCACAGCCAAAAATGAGCAGTTCTTC
TRBV30	TRBD1	TRBJ2-3	-	CAWRETGAIDSYSTDTQYF	TGTGCCTGGAGGGAGACAGGGGCCATCGATTCTTATAGCACAGATACGCAGTATTTT
TRBV14	TRBD1	TRBJ2-3	-	CASSQDLRDRGISTDTQYF	TGTGCCAGCAGCCAAGATCTTCGGGACAGGGGGATAAGCACAGATACGCAGTATTTT
TRBV10-2	-	TRBJ1-5	-	CASSESPRSQPQHF	TGCGCCAGCAGTGAGTCGCCCCGGAGTCAGCCCCAGCATTTT
TRBV10-1	-	TRBJ2-1	once	CASASWGGRNEQFF	TGCGCCAGCGCTAGTTGGGGGGGCAGGAATGAGCAGTTCTTC
TRBV9	-	TRBJ1-2	-	CASSVVSGFTIANYGYTF	TGTGCCAGCAGCGTAGTGTCGGGGTTCACTATCGCTAACTATGGCTACACCTTC
TRBV19	-	TRBJ1-2	-	CASNDRDTYGYTF	TGTGCCAGTAACGACCGGGACACCTATGGCTACACCTTC
TRBV7-8	TRBD1	TRBJ1-1	-	CASSLRDSQNTEAFF	TGTGCCAGCAGCTTACGGGACAGCCAGAACACTGAAGCTTTCTTT
TRBV10-2	-	TRBJ1-1	medium-sized	CASKDTENTEAFF	TGCGCCAGCAAGGACACAGAGAACACTGAAGCTTTCTTT
TRBV18	TRBD1	TRBJ2-7	-	CASSPAGGAYEQYF	TGTGCCAGCTCACCGGCAGGGGGTGCCTACGAGCAGTACTTC
TRBV5-1	TRBD1	TRBJ2-7	-	CASSLRDSLYEQYF	TGCGCCAGCAGCTTAAGGGACAGCCTTTACGAGCAGTACTTC
TRBV10-2	TRBD1	TRBJ2-3	-	CASGNRDRGQDTQYF	TGCGCCAGCGGAAACCGGGACAGGGGTCAGGATACGCAGTATTTT
TRBV7-6	-	TRBJ2-5	-	CASSLATGSGRTQYF	TGTGCCAGCAGCTTAGCGACTGGGTCGGGGAGGACCCAGTACTTC
TRBV2	-	TRBJ2-7	-	CASNLQGWYEQYF	TGTGCCAGCAACCTGCAGGGGTGGTACGAGCAGTACTTC
TRBV27	TRBD1	TRBJ1-2	-	CASSVGTGNVYGYTF	TGTGCCAGCAGTGTAGGGACAGGGAACGTCTATGGCTACACCTTC
TRBV18	-	TRBJ2-2	-	CASRGQNTGELFF	TGTGCCAGCCGTGGACAGAACACCGGGGAGCTGTTTTTT
TRBV7-9	-	TRBJ2-3	once	CASSLALENTDTQYF	TGTGCCAGCAGCTTAGCGCTTGAGAACACAGATACGCAGTATTTT
TRBV28	-	TRBJ1-3	-	CATAGLNTIYF	TGTGCCACCGCGGGACTAAACACCATATATTTT
TRBV30	-	TRBJ2-1	-	CAWSISRSSSYNEQFF	TGTGCCTGGAGCATTAGCCGATCAAGCTCCTACAATGAGCAGTTCTTC
TRBV5-1	-	TRBJ1-4	-	CASSSGLRQSEKLFF	TGCGCCAGCAGCTCGGGCTTGCGACAGTCCGAAAAACTGTTTTTT
TRBV19	TRBD1	TRBJ2-5	-	CASSMTGIEETQYF	TGTGCCAGTAGTATGACAGGGATAGAAGAGACCCAGTACTTC
TRBV30	-	TRBJ1-2	-	CAWSVLPNYGYTF	TGTGCCTGGAGCGTCCTCCCGAACTATGGCTACACCTTC
TRBV7-2	-	TRBJ2-1	-	CASSLFRGLYNEQFF	TGTGCCAGCAGCTTATTCCGGGGGTTATACAATGAGCAGTTCTTC
TRBV5-6	-	TRBJ2-7	-	CASSAGYGSYEQYF	TGTGCCAGCAGCGCGGGGTACGGCTCCTACGAGCAGTACTTC
TRBV18	-	TRBJ1-5	-	CASSPLRTDSNQPQHF	TGTGCCAGCTCACCTCTCCGGACAGATAGCAATCAGCCCCAGCATTTT
TRBV19	-	TRBJ2-3	-	CASRKQGPDTQYF	TGTGCCAGTAGAAAACAGGGACCGGATACGCAGTATTTT
TRBV29-1	TRBD1	TRBJ2-3	-	CSVETGWPDTQYF	TGCAGCGTTGAGACAGGGTGGCCAGATACGCAGTATTTT
TRBV14	TRBD1	TRBJ1-2	-	CASSQAKGAFYGYTF	TGTGCCAGCAGCCAAGCCAAGGGGGCGTTCTATGGCTACACCTTC
TRBV11-2	TRBD1	TRBJ1-1	-	CASSLEDRVSTEAFF	TGTGCCAGCAGCTTAGAGGACAGGGTGTCCACTGAAGCTTTCTTT
TRBV9	TRBD1	TRBJ2-1	-	CASSVVSWTGAYNEQFF	TGTGCCAGCAGCGTAGTGTCATGGACAGGGGCCTACAATGAGCAGTTCTTC
TRBV27	-	TRBJ1-1	-	CASSLDWDTEAFF	TGTGCCAGCAGTTTAGACTGGGACACTGAAGCTTTCTTT
TRBV7-9	-	TRBJ2-3	-	CASSATDQGQYF	TGTGCCAGCAGCGCGACCGACCAGGGGCAGTATTTT
TRBV5-8	-	TRBJ2-3	-	CASSFRGSTDTQYF	TGTGCCAGCAGCTTCCGGGGTAGCACAGATACGCAGTATTTT
TRBV9	TRBD1	TRBJ2-1	-	CASSLGDSYNEQFF	TGTGCCAGCAGCCTTGGGGACAGCTACAATGAGCAGTTCTTC
TRBV28	TRBD1	TRBJ1-2	-	CASSLPFLRDRGGYTF	TGTGCCAGCAGTCTCCCCTTCCTCCGGGACAGGGGCGGCTACACCTTC
TRBV28	-	TRBJ1-5	-	CASATGRVHGNQPQHF	TGTGCCAGCGCAACAGGACGGGTACATGGCAATCAGCCCCAGCATTTT